The present TCR beta chain was sequenced within a study of human T cells and chemical hapten exposure. Study as a whole: The study traced per-sample TCR yield variation mainly to small differences in pooled library volumes.

Study observations and caveats: With regard to DPC sensitization, TCRs above 1 in 1000 frequency did not change.

Sequencing started from total RNA isolated from unfractionated whole blood. Germline CDR1 reads LNHDA; CDR2 reads SQIVND (reference sequence). V lost 10 bases and J lost 4, with 22 bases in between. The CDR3 covers 15 residues. This clonotype appeared a few times. Its antigen is currently unknown. Library construction involved attaching unique molecular identifiers to individual cDNA molecules, which allowed quantitative, reproducible TCR counting. Authors' processing steps: Per-sample TCR counts ranged from about 23,224 to 690,600, median roughly 96,000. In TCRdb, the 5' RACE reads were re-called with MiXCR into one record per CDR3 protein. TCRdb, not the authors, supplied the V and J calls. The repertoire holds 80,000 or so distinct CDR3 sequences, with around a sixth as singletons.

This clonotype originated in a female donor in good health. The J gene is TRBJ2-5, the V gene TRBV19, with D possibly TRBD2 on 5 matching bases. CDR3 nucleotide sequence: TGTGCCACCAGCGGAAGGGCCCCCTTGATAGAGACCCAGTACTTC. This sequence encodes CATSGRAPLIETQYF.